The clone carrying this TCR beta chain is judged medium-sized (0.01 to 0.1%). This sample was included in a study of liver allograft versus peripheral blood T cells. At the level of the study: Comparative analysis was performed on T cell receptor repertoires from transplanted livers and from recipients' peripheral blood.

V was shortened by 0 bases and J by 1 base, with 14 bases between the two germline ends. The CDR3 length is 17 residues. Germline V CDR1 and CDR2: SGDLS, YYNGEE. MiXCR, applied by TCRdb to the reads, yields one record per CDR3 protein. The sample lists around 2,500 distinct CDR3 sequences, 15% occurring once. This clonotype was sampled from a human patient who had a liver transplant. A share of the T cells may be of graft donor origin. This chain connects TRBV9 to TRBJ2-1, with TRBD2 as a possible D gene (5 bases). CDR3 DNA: TGTGCCAGCAGCGTAGCTGTGGCTAGCTGGTCCTACAATGAGCAGTTCTTC. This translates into CASSVAVASWSYNEQFF.